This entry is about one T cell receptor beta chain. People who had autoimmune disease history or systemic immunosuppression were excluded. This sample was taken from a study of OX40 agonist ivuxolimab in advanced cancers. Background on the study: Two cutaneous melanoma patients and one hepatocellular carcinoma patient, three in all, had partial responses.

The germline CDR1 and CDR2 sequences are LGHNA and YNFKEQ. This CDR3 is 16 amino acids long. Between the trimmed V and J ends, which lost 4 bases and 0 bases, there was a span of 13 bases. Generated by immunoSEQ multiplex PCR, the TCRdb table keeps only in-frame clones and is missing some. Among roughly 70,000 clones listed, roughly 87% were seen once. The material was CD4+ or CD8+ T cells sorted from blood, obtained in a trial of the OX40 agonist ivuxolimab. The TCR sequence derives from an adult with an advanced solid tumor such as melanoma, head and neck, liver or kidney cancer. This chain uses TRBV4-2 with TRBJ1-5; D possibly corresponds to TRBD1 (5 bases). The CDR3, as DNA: TGTGCCAGCAGCCGTACGGGGGAGTATAGCAATCAGCCCCAGCATTTT. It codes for CASSRTGEYSNQPQHF.